This entry lists 19 T cell receptor beta chains sequenced from one sample in a study of human T cells and chemical hapten exposure. Each CDR3 protein is one row after TCRdb ran MiXCR on the RACE reads. The data hold 38,000 or so distinct CDR3 sequences, with less than 9% observed a single time. Time point in this sample: pre-sensitization, week 0. Treatment specified: therapeutic diphenylcyclopropenone sensitization with weekly scalp DPC. This material consisted of whole blood, taken in connection with sensitization to the hapten diphenylcyclopropenone (DPC). These receptors originate from a woman between 50 and 59 years old with alopecia areata. Some clones in this sample may be carry-over from other donors' samples.

This clonotype was recorded at least ten times. This sequence joins TRBV4-3 and TRBJ2-1; 10 bases align to TRBD2. Germline assignment: CDR1 LGHNA and CDR2 YSLEER. This CDR3 spans 15 amino acids. V dropped 1 base and J dropped 7; count of bases not matched to a gene: 4. The CDR3 sequence: CASSQAPSGRNEQFF. The CDR3 nucleotides read TGCGCCAGCAGCCAAGCCCCTAGCGGGAGAAATGAGCAGTTCTTC.

J is TRBJ2-5 and V is TRBV5-6; TRBD1 matches 9 bases. Germline V lookup: CDR1 SGHDT, CDR2 YYEEEE. Unmatched junction bases numbered 10, after V lost 3 bases and J lost 4 bases. The CDR3 has 16 amino acids. The CDR3 loop is CASSSRGQGGLETQYF. DNA of the CDR3: TGTGCCAGCAGCTCGCGGGGACAGGGTGGTCTAGAGACCCAGTACTTC.

Regarding this clonotype: A much larger clone differs by one base, so this may be a read error. V is TRBV9 and J is TRBJ1-1; D perhaps matches TRBD1 (5 bases). CDR3 size: 14 residues. Germline CDR1 reads SGDLS; CDR2 reads YYNGEE. CDR3 bases: TGTGCCAGCAGCGTAGGAGGGGTGAACACTGAAGCTTCCTTT. Residues: CASSVGGVNTEASF.

This clonotype has at least ten counts. The chain links TRBV7-9 to TRBJ2-6, with 7 bases that match TRBD1. Germline assignment: CDR1 SEHNR and CDR2 FQNEAQ (reference sequence). The CDR3 is 14 amino acids. V gave up 6 bases and J gave up 2 bases; unmatched junction bases: 1. CDR3 protein: CASRTGTGANVLTF. The CDR3 bases are TGTGCCAGCAGGACAGGGACTGGGGCCAACGTCCTGACTTTC.

Ten or more counts support this clonotype. This sequence joins TRBV6-4 and TRBJ2-1; weak D call: TRBD2 (6 bases). The CDR3 runs to 16 residues. Trimming pared 2 bases from V and 8 bases from J, leaving 19 bases between. Germline loops: CDR1 MRHNA, CDR2 SNTAGT. CDR3 DNA: TGTGCCAGCAGTGACCGTTCCCTAGCGCCCTGGGATGAGCAGTTCTTC. Residues: CASSDRSLAPWDEQFF.

This clonotype was counted ten times or more. V gene TRBV11-3 combines with J gene TRBJ2-2, with D perhaps TRBD2 (5 bases). V dropped 7 bases and J dropped 1 base, with 13 bases sitting between them. Germline V gene data show CDR1 as SGHNT and CDR2 as YENEEA. This CDR3 comprises 15 residues. Written as DNA, the CDR3 is TGTGCCAGCACTCCCCTAGGAGGGAACACCGGGGAGCTGTTTTTT. It yields the protein CASTPLGGNTGELFF. Full variable domain (outside the CDR3, taken from reference TRBV11-3 and TRBJ2-2): EAGVVQSPRYKIIEKKQPVAFWCNPISGHNTLYWYLQNLGQGPELLIRYENEEAVDDSQLPKDRFSAERLKGVDSTLKIQPAELGDSAVYLCASTPLGGNTGELFFGEGSRLTVL.

There are many counts of this clonotype. The chain has TRBV12-3 or TRBV12-4 and TRBJ2-1; D is uncertain. This CDR3 is built from 15 residues. V was cut by 3 bases and J by 7 bases, with 16 bases left in between. This chain's CDR3 is CASSFGRIPANEQFF. In DNA, the CDR3 is TGTGCCAGCAGTTTTGGCCGAATCCCAGCTAATGAGCAGTTCTTC.

This clonotype was seen ten or more times. The V and J genes are TRBV18 and TRBJ2-1; 11 bases match TRBD2. The CDR3 length is 14 residues. V was clipped by 6 bases and J by 4 bases; unmatched bases: 2. Germline CDR1 KGHSH, CDR2 LQKENI. The CDR3 coding sequence is TGTGCCAGCTCCGGGACTAGCGGATACAATGAGCAGTTCTTC. Residues: CASSGTSGYNEQFF.

This clonotype was observed many times. The rearrangement uses TRBV16 and TRBJ2-5, with D perhaps matching TRBD2 (5 bases). Trimming cost V 2 bases and J 2 bases, with 12 bases left between them. The CDR3 loop spans 15 amino acids. Germline CDR1 and CDR2: KGHSY and FQNENV. The CDR3 region has the DNA TGTGCCAGCAGCCAAAGGTCTCGGGGACAAGAGACCCAGTACTTC. This codes for CASSQRSRGQETQYF.

In its sample, this clonotype was seen many times. The chain uses TRBV9 and TRBJ1-6; TRBD1 matches at 7 bases. Per the germline V gene, CDR1 is SGDLS and CDR2 is YYNGEE. V lost 2 bases to trimming and J lost 10 bases; unmatched junction nucleotides: 6. This CDR3 is 14 amino acids long. The CDR3 loop reads CASSVEGARSPLHF. The CDR3 nucleotides are TGTGCCAGCAGCGTCGAGGGGGCTCGGTCACCCCTCCACTTT. The whole variable domain, remainder taken from reference TRBV9 and TRBJ1-6, is DSGVTQTPKHLITATGQRVTLRCSPRSGDLSVYWYQQSLDQGLQFLIQYYNGEERAKGNILERFSAQQFPDLHSELNLSSLELGDSALYFCASSVEGARSPLHFGNGTRLTVT.

The CDR3 DNA sequence: TGCAGCGCCAACGTCCTCACCGGGGAGCTGTTTTTT. Its translation: CSANVLTGELFF. The J gene is TRBJ2-2, the V gene TRBV29-1; D is unresolved. The germline V gene has CDR1 SQVTM and CDR2 ANQGSEA. Trimming removed 7 bases at V and 4 bases at J, with 10 bases between. CDR3 length: 12 amino acids.

Ten or more counts support this clonotype. The chain has TRBV7-9 and TRBJ1-5, with D possibly matching TRBD1 (6 bases). V shed 2 bases and J shed 2 bases, with 10 bases lying between them. Germline-derived CDR1 and CDR2 are SEHNR and FQNEAQ (reference sequence). The CDR3 length is 15 residues. CDR3 protein: CASSLQGSGNQPQHF. The DNA for the CDR3 is TGTGCCAGCAGCTTACAGGGGAGCGGCAATCAGCCCCAGCATTTT.

Many counts were recorded for this clonotype. The J gene is TRBJ1-2, the V gene TRBV5-4, with TRBD1 identical over 9 bases. CDR1 is SGHNT and CDR2 is YYREEE in the germline V gene (reference sequence). The CDR3 loop spans 14 amino acids. Germline trimming cut 4 bases from V and 4 bases from J; bases unmatched to any gene: 5. The CDR3 DNA reads as TGTGCCAGCAGCCTAAGGACAGGGGTCTATGGCTACACCTTC. This gives the protein CASSLRTGVYGYTF.

There are many counts of this clonotype. CDR3 residues: CASSPDPGGPSTGELFF. The CDR3 DNA reads as TGTGCCAGCAGCCCGGACCCGGGAGGGCCCTCGACCGGGGAGCTGTTTTTT. The genes are TRBV7-6 and TRBJ2-2; 8 bases are a match to TRBD2. The V segment lost 5 bases and the J segment 5 bases; nucleotides outside the gene matches: 13. Germline loops: CDR1 SGHVS, CDR2 FNYEAQ. CDR3 length equals 17 residues.

This clonotype was counted at least ten times. The J gene is TRBJ1-4, the V gene TRBV7-6; D unresolved. The CDR3 consists of 17 residues. The V gene lost 2 bases and the J gene lost 0 bases, with 13 bases spanning the gap. The germline V gene encodes CDR1 SGHVS and CDR2 FNYEAQ. CDR3 nucleotide sequence: TGTGCCAGCAGCTTATTAGGGTTTGAGGCAACTAATGAAAAACTGTTTTTT. It yields the protein CASSLLGFEATNEKLFF.

This clonotype was detected ten times or more. The rearrangement joins TRBV7-9 to TRBJ2-1, with unresolved D. Germline CDR1 SEHNR, CDR2 FQNEAQ (reference sequence). The CDR3 extends over 15 amino acids. The V gene lost 5 bases and the J gene lost 2 bases, with 13 bases spanning the gap. The CDR3 DNA reads as TGTGCCAGCAGCCCTTCTAAGCTACCCTACAATGAGCAGTTCTTC. Translating gives CASSPSKLPYNEQFF.

This clonotype has at least ten counts. The chain carries TRBV30 and TRBJ2-3; a possible D gene is TRBD1 (5 bases). CDR3 length equals 14 residues. Trimming stripped 0 bases from V and 5 bases from J, with 12 bases between. Germline assignment: CDR1 GTSNPN and CDR2 SVGIG (reference sequence). Written as DNA, the CDR3 is TGTGCCTGGAGTGTATCCCAGGGTAGAGATACGCAGTATTTT. Protein sequence: CAWSVSQGRDTQYF.

This clonotype was seen at least ten times. The chain links TRBV7-2 to TRBJ2-7; perhaps TRBD2 as D (6 bases). The CDR3 is 15 amino acids. The ends were cut back, 5 bases at V and 6 bases at J, with 20 bases in the middle. CDR1 SGHTA and CDR2 FQGNSA come from the germline V gene. CDR3 sequence reads: CASSPRRGSSSEQYF. Written as DNA, the CDR3 is TGTGCCAGCAGCCCTCGGAGGGGATCCTCGTCCGAGCAGTACTTC.

This clonotype came up many times. The chain couples TRBV12-3 or TRBV12-4 to TRBJ2-1; D is possibly TRBD2 (6 bases). The length of the CDR3 is 17 residues. With 7 bases removed from V and 0 bases from J, the gap between germline ends came to 19 bases. CDR3 DNA sequence: TGTGCCAGCACCCGCCCGGAGGGGATTCCCTCCTACAATGAGCAGTTCTTC. Translated, it gives CASTRPEGIPSYNEQFF.